These 9 T cell receptor beta chains came from one sample sequenced in a study of response to subunit inactivated influenza vaccine. Using its own MiXCR run on the RT-PCR reads, TCRdb lists one record per CDR3 protein. The table has about 480,000 distinct CDR3 sequences, approximately 10% seen once. Source: PBMCs from blood, taken 40 to 50 days after vaccination. The receptors shown here come from a man aged 45-65 years who received an inactivated influenza vaccine.

This clonotype was seen repeatedly, ten times or more. V gene TRBV4-3 combines with J gene TRBJ2-4; TRBD2 might be the D (5 bases). The CDR3 consists of 15 residues. The V end was cut by 0 bases, the J end by 0 bases, with 6 bases between. Germline V gene lookup returns CDR1 LGHNA and CDR2 YSLEER. In DNA form, the CDR3 reads TGCGCCAGCAGCCAAGATGGACTAGCCAAAAACATTCAGTACTTC. Its translation is CASSQDGLAKNIQYF.

The rearrangement joins TRBV20-1 to TRBJ2-7; 8 bases fit TRBD2. Per germline, CDR1 DFQATT and CDR2 SNEGSKA (reference sequence). J lost 0 bases, V lost 4 bases, and 8 bases had no gene match. CDR3 length: 15 amino acids. The CDR3 spells CSATPLAESSYEQYF. CDR3 coding DNA: TGCAGTGCTACCCCACTAGCGGAGAGCTCCTACGAGCAGTACTTC.

This clonotype showed up just a few times. The J gene is TRBJ2-2, the V gene TRBV20-1; 8 bases map to TRBD2. V shed 4 bases and J 0 bases; nucleotides not matched to a gene: 1. The CDR3 consists of 14 residues. CDR1 and CDR2 from the germline V gene are DFQATT and SNEGSKA (reference sequence). The chain's CDR3 is CSATLAANTGELFF. The CDR3 region has the DNA TGCAGTGCTACACTAGCGGCGAACACCGGGGAGCTGTTTTTT.

Only a few counts were recorded for this clonotype. The germline gene is not matched at one end of the junction; a read error may be the cause. The chain uses TRBV28 and TRBJ2-3, with a tentative D call TRBD1 (5 bases). CDR3 length: 13 residues. Germline CDR1 and CDR2: MDHEN and SYDVKM. The CDR3 loop is CATSLGVADTQYF. In nucleotides, the CDR3 is TGTGCCACCAGTTTAGGGGTAGCAGATACGCAGTATTTT.

This CDR3 is CSVEDPDRGSSQYF. The CDR3 DNA reads as TGCAGCGTTGAAGACCCGGACAGGGGATCGTCGCAGTACTTC. This chain uses TRBV29-1 with TRBJ2-7, with 9 bases matching TRBD1. The germline gives CDR1 SQVTM, CDR2 ANQGSEA. V trimming: 0 bases; J trimming: 9 bases; junction bases outside the gene matches: 9. The CDR3 contains 14 residues.

In this sample, this clonotype turned up a few times. The V call is TRBV7-9, the J call TRBJ2-5, with 14 bases aligning to TRBD2. Germline-derived CDR1 and CDR2 are SEHNR and FQNEAQ (reference sequence). The J segment lost 5 bases and the V segment lost 5 bases, leaving 7 bases of the junction unmatched. The CDR3 contains 16 residues. CDR3 region: CASSGGTSGREETQYF. Here the CDR3 DNA reads TGTGCCAGCAGCGGCGGGACTAGCGGGAGAGAGGAGACCCAGTACTTC.

The chain has TRBV20-1 and TRBJ2-3, with 8 bases matching TRBD2. The CDR3 is made up of 16 amino acids. Losses at the gene ends were 6 bases for V and 3 bases for J; bases not matched to a gene: 14. Germline-derived CDR1 and CDR2 are DFQATT and SNEGSKA (reference sequence). CDR3 residues: CSATTFEAGATDTQYF. The CDR3 DNA is TGCAGTGCCACCACTTTTGAAGCGGGGGCGACAGATACGCAGTATTTT.

This chain joins TRBV24-1 and TRBJ2-7; D may be TRBD1 (6 bases). The germline CDR1 and CDR2 sequences are KGHDR and SFDVKD. This CDR3 comprises 17 residues. The germline V and J ends were trimmed by 7 bases and 2 bases, with 23 bases remaining between them. In DNA form, the CDR3 reads TGTGCCACCAGCCCGTTAGGGGGAGAGATCCCTACCTACGAGCAGTACTTC. This encodes CATSPLGGEIPTYEQYF.

The V call is TRBV7-9, the J call TRBJ2-2; D not certain. The CDR3 is 15 residues long. V was trimmed by 3 bases and J by 2 bases, leaving 10 bases between them. Germline CDR1 SEHNR, CDR2 FQNEAQ (reference sequence). The CDR3 protein is CASSFLDPNTGELFF. The CDR3 region has the DNA TGTGCCAGCAGCTTCCTCGATCCAAACACCGGGGAGCTGTTTTTT.